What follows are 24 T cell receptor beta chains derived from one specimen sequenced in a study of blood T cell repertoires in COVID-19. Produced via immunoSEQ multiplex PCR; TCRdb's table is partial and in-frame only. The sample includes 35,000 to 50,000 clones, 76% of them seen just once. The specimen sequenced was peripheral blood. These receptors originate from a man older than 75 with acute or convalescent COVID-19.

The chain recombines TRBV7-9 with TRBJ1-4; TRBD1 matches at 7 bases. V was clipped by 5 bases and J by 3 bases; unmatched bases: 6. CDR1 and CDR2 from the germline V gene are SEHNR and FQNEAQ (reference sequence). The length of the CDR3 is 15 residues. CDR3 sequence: CASSLGTASNEKLFF. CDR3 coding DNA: TGTGCCAGCAGCCTGGGGACAGCCTCTAATGAAAAACTGTTTTTT.

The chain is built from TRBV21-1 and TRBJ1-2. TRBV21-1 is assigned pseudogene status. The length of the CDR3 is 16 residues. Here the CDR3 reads CASSKGSGIDLYGYTF. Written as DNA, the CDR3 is TGTGCCAGCAGCAAAGGGTCCGGGATTGATCTCTATGGCTACACCTTC.

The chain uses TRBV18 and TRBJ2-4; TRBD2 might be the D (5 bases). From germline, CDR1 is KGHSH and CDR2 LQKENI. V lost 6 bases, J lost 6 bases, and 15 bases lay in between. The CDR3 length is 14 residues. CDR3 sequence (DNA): TGTGCCAGCTCTAAAAGCGACCGGGGAAACATTCAGTACTTC. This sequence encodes CASSKSDRGNIQYF.

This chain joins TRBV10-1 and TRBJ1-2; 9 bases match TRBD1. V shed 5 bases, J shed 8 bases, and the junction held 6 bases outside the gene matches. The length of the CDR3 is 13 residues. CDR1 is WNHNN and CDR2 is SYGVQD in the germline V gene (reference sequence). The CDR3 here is CASSRDRASGYTF. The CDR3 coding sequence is TGCGCCAGCAGTCGGGACAGGGCGAGCGGCTACACCTTC.

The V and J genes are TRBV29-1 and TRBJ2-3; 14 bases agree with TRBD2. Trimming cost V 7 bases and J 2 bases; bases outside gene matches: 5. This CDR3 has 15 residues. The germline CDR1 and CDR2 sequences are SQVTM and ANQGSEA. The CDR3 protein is CSAPGLAGATDTQYF. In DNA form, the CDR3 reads TGCAGCGCTCCGGGACTAGCGGGAGCCACAGATACGCAGTATTTT.

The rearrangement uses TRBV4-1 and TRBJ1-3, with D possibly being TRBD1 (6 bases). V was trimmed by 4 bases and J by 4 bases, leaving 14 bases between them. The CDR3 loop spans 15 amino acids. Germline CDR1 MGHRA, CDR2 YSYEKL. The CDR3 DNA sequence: TGCGCCAGCAGCCCCACAGGGTCTTTGGGAAACACCATATATTTT. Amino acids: CASSPTGSLGNTIYF.

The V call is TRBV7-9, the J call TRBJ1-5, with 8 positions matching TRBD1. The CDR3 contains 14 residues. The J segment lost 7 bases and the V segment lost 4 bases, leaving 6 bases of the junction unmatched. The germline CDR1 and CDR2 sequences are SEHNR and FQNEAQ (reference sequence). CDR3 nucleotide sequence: TGTGCCAGCAGCTCAAACAGGGGGGACCAGCCCCAGCATTTT. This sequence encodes CASSSNRGDQPQHF.

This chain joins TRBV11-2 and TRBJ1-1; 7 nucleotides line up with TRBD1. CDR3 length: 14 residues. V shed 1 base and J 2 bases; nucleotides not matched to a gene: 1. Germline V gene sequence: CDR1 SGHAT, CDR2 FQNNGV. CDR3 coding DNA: TGTGCCAGCAGCTTAGGACAGGGAAACACTGAAGCTTTCTTT. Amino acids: CASSLGQGNTEAFF. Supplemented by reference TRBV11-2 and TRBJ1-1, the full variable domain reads EAGVAQSPRYKIIEKRQSVAFWCNPISGHATLYWYQQILGQGPKLLIQFQNNGVVDDSQLPKDRFSAERLKGVDSTLKIQPAKLEDSAVYLCASSLGQGNTEAFFGQGTRLTVV.

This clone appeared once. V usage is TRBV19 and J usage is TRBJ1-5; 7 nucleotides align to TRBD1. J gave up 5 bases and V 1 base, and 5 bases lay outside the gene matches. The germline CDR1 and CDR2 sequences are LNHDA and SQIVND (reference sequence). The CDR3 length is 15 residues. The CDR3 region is CASSIARRGDQPQHF. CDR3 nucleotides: TGTGCCAGTAGTATAGCGCGCAGGGGGGATCAGCCCCAGCATTTT.

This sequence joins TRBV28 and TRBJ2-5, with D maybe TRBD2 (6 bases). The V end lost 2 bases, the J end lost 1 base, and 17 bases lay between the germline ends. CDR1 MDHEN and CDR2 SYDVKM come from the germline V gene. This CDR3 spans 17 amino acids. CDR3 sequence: CASSLRLGIAAQETQYF. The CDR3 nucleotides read TGTGCCAGCAGTTTAAGGTTGGGTATAGCGGCCCAAGAGACCCAGTACTTC.

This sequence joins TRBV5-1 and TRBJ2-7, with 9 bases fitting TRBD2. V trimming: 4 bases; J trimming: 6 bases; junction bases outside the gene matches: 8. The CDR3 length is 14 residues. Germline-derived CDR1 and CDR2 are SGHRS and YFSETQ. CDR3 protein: CASSTLAGAGEQYF. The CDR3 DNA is TGCGCCAGCAGCACATTAGCGGGAGCGGGCGAGCAGTACTTC. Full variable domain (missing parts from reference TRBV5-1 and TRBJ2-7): KAGVTQTPRYLIKTRGQQVTLSCSPISGHRSVSWYQQTPGQGLQFLFEYFSETQRNKGNFPGRFSGRQFSNSRSEMNVSTLELGDSALYLCASSTLAGAGEQYFGPGTRLTVT.

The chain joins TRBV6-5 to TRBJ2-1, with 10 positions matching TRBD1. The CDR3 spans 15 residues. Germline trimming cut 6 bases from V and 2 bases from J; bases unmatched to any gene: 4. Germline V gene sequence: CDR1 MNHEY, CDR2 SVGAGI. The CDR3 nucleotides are TGTGCCAGCAGGGACAGGGGGGGAACCTACAATGAGCAGTTCTTC. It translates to CASRDRGGTYNEQFF.

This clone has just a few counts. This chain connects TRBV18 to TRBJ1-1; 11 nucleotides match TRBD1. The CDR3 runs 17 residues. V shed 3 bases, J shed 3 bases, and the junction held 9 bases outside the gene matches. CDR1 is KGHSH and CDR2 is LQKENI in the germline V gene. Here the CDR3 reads CASSPGQGARLYTEAFF. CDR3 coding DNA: TGTGCCAGCTCACCCGGACAGGGGGCGAGATTGTACACTGAAGCTTTCTTT.

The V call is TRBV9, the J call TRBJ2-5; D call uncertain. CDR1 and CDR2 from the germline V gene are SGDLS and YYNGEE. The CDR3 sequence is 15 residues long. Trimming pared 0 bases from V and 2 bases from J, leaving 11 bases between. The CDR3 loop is CASSVAQIAQETQYF. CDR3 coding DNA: TGTGCCAGCAGCGTAGCTCAGATAGCTCAAGAGACCCAGTACTTC.

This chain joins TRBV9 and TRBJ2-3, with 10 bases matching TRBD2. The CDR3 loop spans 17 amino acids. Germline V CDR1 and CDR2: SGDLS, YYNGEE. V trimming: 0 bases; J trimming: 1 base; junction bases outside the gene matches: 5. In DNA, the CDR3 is TGTGCCAGCAGCGTAGCTAGCGGGGGATCGGGCACAGATACGCAGTATTTT. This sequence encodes CASSVASGGSGTDTQYF.

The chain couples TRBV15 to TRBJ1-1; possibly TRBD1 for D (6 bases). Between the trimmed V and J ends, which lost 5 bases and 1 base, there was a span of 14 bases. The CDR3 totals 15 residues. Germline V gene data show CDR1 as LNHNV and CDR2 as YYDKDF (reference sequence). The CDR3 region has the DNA TGTGCCACCAGCCCCCGAGCGACAGGGAACACTGAAGCTTTCTTT. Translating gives CATSPRATGNTEAFF.

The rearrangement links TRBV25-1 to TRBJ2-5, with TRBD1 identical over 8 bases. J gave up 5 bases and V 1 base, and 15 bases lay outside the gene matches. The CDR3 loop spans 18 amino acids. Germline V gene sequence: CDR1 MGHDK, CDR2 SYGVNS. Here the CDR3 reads CASSESLGTGLSWETQYF. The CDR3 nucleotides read TGTGCCAGCAGTGAATCTCTCGGGACAGGACTTTCATGGGAGACCCAGTACTTC.

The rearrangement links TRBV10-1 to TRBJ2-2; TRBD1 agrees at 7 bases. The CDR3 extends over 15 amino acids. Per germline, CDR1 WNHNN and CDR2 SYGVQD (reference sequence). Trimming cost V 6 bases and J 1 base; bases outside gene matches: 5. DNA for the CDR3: TGCGCCAGCAGCGCGAGGGACAGGAACACCGGGGAGCTGTTTTTT. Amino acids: CASSARDRNTGELFF.

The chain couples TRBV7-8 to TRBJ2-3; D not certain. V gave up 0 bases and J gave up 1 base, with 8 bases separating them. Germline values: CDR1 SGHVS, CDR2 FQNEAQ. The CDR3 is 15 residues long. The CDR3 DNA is TGTGCCAGCAGCTTAGCGCTTTCAGGCACAGATACGCAGTATTTT. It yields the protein CASSLALSGTDTQYF.

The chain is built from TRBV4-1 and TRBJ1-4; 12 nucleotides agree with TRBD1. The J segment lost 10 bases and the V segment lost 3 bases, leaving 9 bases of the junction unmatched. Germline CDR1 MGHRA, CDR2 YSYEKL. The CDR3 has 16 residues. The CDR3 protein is CASSQGQGALSVKLFF. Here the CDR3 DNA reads TGCGCCAGCAGCCAGGGACAGGGGGCGTTGTCGGTAAAACTGTTTTTT.

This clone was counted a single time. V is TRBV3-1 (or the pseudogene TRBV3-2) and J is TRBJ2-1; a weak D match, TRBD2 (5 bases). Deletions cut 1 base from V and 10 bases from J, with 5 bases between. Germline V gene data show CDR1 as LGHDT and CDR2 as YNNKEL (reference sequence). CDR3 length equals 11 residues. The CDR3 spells CASSQGEEQFF. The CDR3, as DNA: TGTGCCAGCAGCCAAGGGGAGGAGCAGTTCTTC.

CDR3 amino acids: CASSQGALAGGLNTGELFF. The CDR3 region has the DNA TGCGCCAGCAGCCAAGGGGCACTAGCGGGGGGATTAAACACCGGGGAGCTGTTTTTT. The chain has TRBV4-1 and TRBJ2-2; 12 nucleotides line up with TRBD2. CDR1 and CDR2 from the germline V gene are MGHRA and YSYEKL. The CDR3 has 19 amino acids. After removal of 1 base from V and 2 bases from J, the junction contained 8 bases not matched to a gene.

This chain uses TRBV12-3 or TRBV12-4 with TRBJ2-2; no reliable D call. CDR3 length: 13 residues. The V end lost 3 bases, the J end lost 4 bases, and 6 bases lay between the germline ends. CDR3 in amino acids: CASSFTGTGELFF. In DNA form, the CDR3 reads TGTGCCAGCAGTTTTACGGGCACCGGGGAGCTGTTTTTT.

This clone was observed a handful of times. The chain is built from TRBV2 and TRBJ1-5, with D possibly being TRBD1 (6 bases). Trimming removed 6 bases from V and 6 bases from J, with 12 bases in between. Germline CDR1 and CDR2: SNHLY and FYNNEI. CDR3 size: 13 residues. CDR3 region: CASRLTGFQPQHF. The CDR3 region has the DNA TGTGCCAGCAGGTTAACAGGGTTTCAGCCCCAGCATTTT.